Listed below are T cell receptor beta chains from one sample, sequenced in a study of T cells in Graves' hyperthyroidism and ophthalmopathy. In TCRdb, the multiplex PCR reads were re-called with MiXCR into one record per CDR3 protein. The sample has about 260,000 distinct CDR3 sequences, 16% seen once. The sequenced material came from blood. The origin of the receptors is a young woman with Graves' ophthalmopathy. CDR3s include the opening cysteine and the closing phenylalanine or tryptophan.

j_gene: TRBJ2-7
v_gene: TRBV12-3/TRBV12-4
CDR3aa: CASSLQGAYDEQYF

j_gene: TRBJ1-3
v_gene: TRBV6-1
CDR3aa: CASSELSYPSGNTIYF

j_gene: TRBJ2-1
v_gene: TRBV12-3/TRBV12-4
CDR3aa: CASSFAYQLAGGGNEQFF

j_gene: TRBJ2-7
v_gene: TRBV9
CDR3aa: CASSVRRDSNFYEQYF

j_gene: TRBJ2-7
v_gene: TRBV27
CDR3aa: CASSPEAGSASYEQYF

j_gene: TRBJ1-5
v_gene: TRBV7-8
CDR3aa: CASSLGTAYSNQPQHF

j_gene: TRBJ2-3
v_gene: TRBV24-1
CDR3aa: CATSDVGLAGEGTQYF

j_gene: TRBJ2-7
v_gene: TRBV5-6
CDR3aa: CASSSSGSPYEQYF

j_gene: TRBJ2-3
v_gene: TRBV7-2
CDR3aa: CASSPRASGRTDTQYF

j_gene: TRBJ1-4
v_gene: TRBV19
CDR3aa: CASSMKGGWTNEKLFF

j_gene: TRBJ2-7
v_gene: TRBV2
CDR3aa: CASSWDRADSYEQYF

j_gene: TRBJ2-5
v_gene: TRBV10-3
CDR3aa: CAIRNREDEETQYF

j_gene: TRBJ2-7
v_gene: TRBV6-2/TRBV6-3
CDR3aa: CATQRPGGSYEQYF

j_gene: TRBJ2-6
v_gene: TRBV28
CDR3aa: CASSLGQGRAGANVLTF

j_gene: TRBJ1-1
v_gene: TRBV10-3
CDR3aa: CAISVGDRGLTEAFF

j_gene: TRBJ2-2
v_gene: TRBV6-1
CDR3aa: CASTGDTGELFF

j_gene: TRBJ2-7
v_gene: TRBV28
CDR3aa: CASSLVGIPYEQYF

j_gene: TRBJ2-7
v_gene: TRBV5-1
CDR3aa: CASSPGDRDRGEQYF

j_gene: TRBJ2-7
v_gene: TRBV5-1
CDR3aa: CASSLEEGRRAHYEQYF

j_gene: TRBJ1-1
v_gene: TRBV18
CDR3aa: CASSPVGGGRTEAFF

j_gene: TRBJ1-2
v_gene: TRBV7-2
CDR3aa: CASSFAPGGYGYTF

j_gene: TRBJ2-2
v_gene: TRBV19
CDR3aa: CASSIRGGPGELFF

j_gene: TRBJ2-5
v_gene: TRBV29-1
CDR3aa: CSVEISGTGVGETQYF

j_gene: TRBJ2-1
v_gene: TRBV2
CDR3aa: CASKDGAGLNEQFF

j_gene: TRBJ2-1
v_gene: TRBV6-2/TRBV6-3
CDR3aa: CASSPDRGVYNEQFF

j_gene: TRBJ1-2
v_gene: TRBV7-9
CDR3aa: CASSAQGNYGYTF

j_gene: TRBJ2-3
v_gene: TRBV9
CDR3aa: CASSVGELTDTQYF

j_gene: TRBJ2-5
v_gene: TRBV4-1
CDR3aa: CASSQGRGRETQYF

j_gene: TRBJ2-7
v_gene: TRBV2
CDR3aa: CASSATAGLTYEQYF

j_gene: TRBJ1-2
v_gene: TRBV5-5
CDR3aa: CAGSLLDGYTF

j_gene: TRBJ2-1
v_gene: TRBV29-1
CDR3aa: CSVTPWTETDEQFF

j_gene: TRBJ2-7
v_gene: TRBV4-2
CDR3aa: CASSQQVAGGSYEQYF

j_gene: TRBJ2-1
v_gene: TRBV12-3/TRBV12-4
CDR3aa: CASSPPPPVQNYNEQFF

j_gene: TRBJ1-1
v_gene: TRBV10-2
CDR3aa: CASTGDLGLNTEAFF

j_gene: TRBJ1-2
v_gene: TRBV28
CDR3aa: CASRNSLAYGYTF

j_gene: TRBJ2-7
v_gene: TRBV4-3
CDR3aa: CASSQDRVAGVFYEQYF

j_gene: TRBJ2-1
v_gene: TRBV3-1
CDR3aa: CASSQGGDEQFF

j_gene: TRBJ1-1
v_gene: TRBV20-1
CDR3aa: CSASPPDVGNTEAFF

j_gene: TRBJ2-1
v_gene: TRBV11-1
CDR3aa: CASSLVSPGRGEQFF